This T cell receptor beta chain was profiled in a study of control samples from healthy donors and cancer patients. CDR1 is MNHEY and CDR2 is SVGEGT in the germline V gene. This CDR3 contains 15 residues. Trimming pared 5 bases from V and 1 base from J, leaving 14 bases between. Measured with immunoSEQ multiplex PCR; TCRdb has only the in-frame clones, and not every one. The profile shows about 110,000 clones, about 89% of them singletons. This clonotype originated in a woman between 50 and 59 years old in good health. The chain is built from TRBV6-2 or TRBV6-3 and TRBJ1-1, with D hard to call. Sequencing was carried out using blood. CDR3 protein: CASSLALIGNTEAFF. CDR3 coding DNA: TGTGCCAGCAGTCTCGCGCTGATAGGGAACACTGAAGCTTTCTTT.